Listed here are 29 T cell receptor beta chains from one sample, sequenced in a study of T cell repertoires in cytomegalovirus infection (dated by TCRdb to about 2019). Reads for this sample came from an Illumina HiSeq 1500. Clones were called with MiXCR by TCRdb after fastp trimmed the public reads at Q25, and only in-frame beta chains were retained. Identical CDR3 proteins give one entry, which carries the most common genes and DNA. Present in this sample are 510,000 or so distinct CDR3 sequences, around 27% of which were seen just once. Roughly 13% of the sample is taken by the ten largest. Source material: PBMCs. These receptors were collected from a human donor in good health (CMV status not recorded). Some clones in this sample may be carry-over from other donors' samples.

This clonotype was seen many times. The chain joins TRBV7-2 to TRBJ2-4; 9 positions match TRBD2. Germline assignment: CDR1 SGHTA and CDR2 FQGNSA. With V trimmed by 5 bases and J by 7 bases, 3 bases remained unmatched. The CDR3 is made up of 13 amino acids. The CDR3 nucleotides read TGTGCCAGCAGCGCAGGACTAGCGAACATTCAGTACTTC. It yields the protein CASSAGLANIQYF.

In the case of this clonotype: This sequence may be a read error, since a much larger clone differs from it by one base. The chain carries TRBV7-2 and TRBJ1-5, with D tentatively TRBD1 (6 bases). Germline CDR1 and CDR2: SGHTA and FQGNSA. V lost 7 bases, J lost 2 bases, and 12 bases lay in between. The CDR3 has 14 amino acids. The CDR3 DNA sequence: TGTGCCAGCACAGTTAGGGGGGGCAATCAGCCCCAGCATTTT. Translated: CASTVRGGNQPQHF.

This clonotype was seen a few times. V gene TRBV4-1 combines with J gene TRBJ1-1, with D hard to call. Trimming took 1 base from V and 7 from J, leaving 10 bases between them. Per germline, CDR1 MGHRA and CDR2 YSYEKL. CDR3 length: 13 residues. CDR3 loop: CASSQVEGLEAFF. The DNA of the CDR3 is TGCGCCAGCAGCCAAGTTGAAGGGCTTGAAGCTTTCTTT.

Concerning this clonotype: It may be a read error: a sequence one base away is much more abundant. The chain couples TRBV7-2 to TRBJ2-7; D is uncertain. Germline V CDR1 and CDR2: SGHTA, FQGNSA. Trimming shortened V by 4 bases and J by 3 bases, and 10 bases separated the two germline ends. The length of the CDR3 is 13 residues. CDR3 residues: CASSSTAFYEQYF. CDR3 coding DNA: TGTGCCAGCAGCTCCACAGCCTTCTACGAGCAGTACTTC.

This clonotype turned up a few times. This chain links TRBV28 with TRBJ1-1; 7 positions agree with TRBD1. The ends lost 6 bases at V and 5 bases at J; junction bases unmatched: 12. Germline V lookup: CDR1 MDHEN, CDR2 SYDVKM. This CDR3 has 15 amino acids. CDR3 nucleotide sequence: TGTGCCAGCAGGCTGACAGGGAGGCCGCGAACTGAAGCTTTCTTT. This codes for CASRLTGRPRTEAFF.

Ten or more counts support this clonotype. The V gene is TRBV7-2, the J gene TRBJ2-5; D is unresolved. Trimming removed 3 bases from V and 4 bases from J, with 6 bases in between. The germline gives CDR1 SGHTA, CDR2 FQGNSA. CDR3 length: 12 amino acids. DNA for the CDR3: TGTGCCAGCAGCTTCTATCCAGAGACCCAGTACTTC. It specifies CASSFYPETQYF.

This chain uses TRBV29-1 with TRBJ2-5; D unclear. The CDR3 is 15 residues long. Per the germline V gene, CDR1 is SQVTM and CDR2 is ANQGSEA. Trimming shortened V by 7 bases and J by 1 base, and 19 bases separated the two germline ends. In DNA form, the CDR3 reads TGCAGCGCGAGCCCTCGCGGTGGGGTCCAAGAGACCCAGTACTTC. It encodes CSASPRGGVQETQYF.

This clonotype was seen more than once but under ten times. V is TRBV6-5 and J is TRBJ1-5; the D gene is possibly TRBD1 (6 bases). The CDR3 contains 14 residues. Trimming left V 6 bases short and J 7 bases short, with 16 bases between. Germline V gene sequence: CDR1 MNHEY, CDR2 SVGAGI. The CDR3 DNA reads as TGTGCCAGCAGGACCGCCCAGGGGAGCCAGCCCCAGCATTTT. It encodes CASRTAQGSQPQHF.

This clonotype has a handful of counts. This rearrangement joins TRBV4-1 to TRBJ2-4; D ambiguous. The V and J ends lost 0 bases and 8 bases respectively, with 14 bases between them. The CDR3 runs 15 residues. Germline lookup yields CDR1 MGHRA and CDR2 YSYEKL. CDR3: CASSQDLEGWDIQYF. DNA for the CDR3: TGCGCCAGCAGCCAAGATTTGGAAGGGTGGGACATTCAGTACTTC.

This chain uses TRBV25-1 with TRBJ2-2; D is unresolved. The CDR3 has 14 residues. V was trimmed by 4 bases and J by 0 bases, leaving 6 bases between them. Per the germline V gene, CDR1 is MGHDK and CDR2 is SYGVNS. For the CDR3, the DNA is TGTGCCAGCAGTGCTGTATCGAACACCGGGGAGCTGTTTTTT. Encoded protein: CASSAVSNTGELFF.

Many counts were recorded for this clonotype. The genes are TRBV6-2 or TRBV6-3 and TRBJ2-5; 14 nucleotides agree with TRBD2. Germline V CDR1 and CDR2: MNHEY, SVGEGT. Trimming removed 5 bases from V and 6 bases from J; junction bases left unmatched: 8. CDR3 length: 16 amino acids. CDR3 sequence: CASSPPGLAGAKTQYF. The DNA for the CDR3 is TGTGCCAGCAGTCCCCCGGGACTAGCGGGAGCGAAGACCCAGTACTTC.

The chain employs TRBV7-9 and TRBJ1-2; 8 bases align to TRBD1. This CDR3 comprises 15 residues. Germline V gives CDR1 SEHNR, CDR2 FQNEAQ (reference sequence). J gave up 6 bases and V 3 bases, and 9 bases lay outside the gene matches. The CDR3 is CASSFGQGGENGYTF. CDR3 DNA sequence: TGTGCCAGCAGCTTTGGACAGGGAGGTGAAAATGGCTACACCTTC.

V is TRBV7-3 and J is TRBJ1-2, with TRBD1 identical over 11 bases. With V trimmed by 5 bases and J by 7 bases, 3 bases remained unmatched. Per germline, CDR1 SGHTA and CDR2 FQGTGA. This CDR3 has 13 amino acids. The CDR3, as DNA: TGTGCCAGCAGCGCCGGGACAGGGGGTGGCTACACCTTC. Its protein product is CASSAGTGGGYTF.

The gene calls are TRBV7-2 and TRBJ2-3; tentative D call: TRBD2 (6 bases). V was clipped by 5 bases and J by 8 bases, with 11 bases between them. The CDR3 runs to 12 residues. Germline CDR1 and CDR2: SGHTA and FQGNSA. The CDR3 is CASSQAAGTQYF. The CDR3, as DNA: TGTGCCAGCAGCCAAGCAGCGGGTACGCAGTATTTT.

This clonotype has only a few counts. This chain connects TRBV12-3 or TRBV12-4 to TRBJ1-1; D ambiguous. The CDR3 has 12 residues. The V end lost 3 bases, the J end lost 6 bases, and 8 bases lay between the germline ends. The CDR3 DNA is TGTGCCAGCAGTTTTCTCAACCCTGAAGCTTTCTTT. This sequence encodes CASSFLNPEAFF.

This clonotype has a count of ten or more. The V gene is TRBV7-2, the J gene TRBJ2-4; D is perhaps TRBD1 or TRBD2 (5 bases each). The CDR3 is 16 residues long. Germline loops: CDR1 SGHTA, CDR2 FQGNSA. V dropped 2 bases and J dropped 1 base, with 12 bases sitting between them. DNA of the CDR3: TGTGCCAGCAGCTTAAACTGGGGGTCGGCCAAAAACATTCAGTACTTC. Its protein is CASSLNWGSAKNIQYF.

The chain employs TRBV7-2 and TRBJ2-5, with D unclear. The CDR3 runs to 16 residues. Trimming pared 1 base from V and 5 bases from J, leaving 17 bases between. Germline V gene lookup returns CDR1 SGHTA and CDR2 FQGNSA. CDR3 in DNA: TGTGCCAGCAGCTTAGACCGTGGGGTGGTTAGGGAGACCCAGTACTTC. Amino acid sequence: CASSLDRGVVRETQYF.

The chain carries TRBV15 and TRBJ2-1; D might be TRBD2 (7 bases). This CDR3 is 16 amino acids long. V dropped 5 bases and J dropped 4 bases, with 18 bases sitting between them. Germline V gene data show CDR1 as LNHNV and CDR2 as YYDKDF (reference sequence). This CDR3 is CATSPYDGGLYNEQFF. CDR3 sequence (DNA): TGTGCCACCAGCCCCTACGACGGGGGGCTTTACAATGAGCAGTTCTTC.

This sequence joins TRBV28 and TRBJ2-7; 11 bases align to TRBD1. The CDR3 runs 15 residues. Per the germline V gene, CDR1 is MDHEN and CDR2 is SYDVKM. Germline trimming cut 7 bases from V and 5 bases from J; bases unmatched to any gene: 10. CDR3 in DNA: TGTGCCAGCACTCCAGGGGGGACAGGGGGGAACGAGCAGTACTTC. Its translation: CASTPGGTGGNEQYF.

Ten or more counts support this clonotype. This chain uses TRBV7-2 with TRBJ1-1; 9 bases fit TRBD1. The germline gives CDR1 SGHTA, CDR2 FQGNSA. The CDR3 is 14 residues long. J was trimmed by 6 bases and V by 5 bases; bases with no gene match: 7. The CDR3 DNA follows: TGTGCCAGCAGCGGAGGACAGGGGTTGGCTGAAGCTTTCTTT. Its protein is CASSGGQGLAEAFF.

This clonotype appeared a single time. The chain couples TRBV19 to TRBJ1-6; weak D call: TRBD1 (5 bases). This CDR3 region has 16 residues. The germline gives CDR1 LNHDA, CDR2 SQIVND (reference sequence). The germline V and J ends were trimmed by 3 bases and 5 bases, with 14 bases remaining between them. DNA of the CDR3: TGTGCCAGTAGTATGGGGCCGGCCGCCGATAATTCACCCCTCCACTTT. This encodes CASSMGPAADNSPLHF. Using reference TRBV19 and TRBJ1-6 for the parts outside the CDR3, the full variable domain is DGGITQSPKYLFRKEGQNVTLSCEQNLNHDAMYWYRQDPGQGLRLIYYSQIVNDFQKGDIAEGYSVSREKKESFPLTVTSAQKNPTAFYLCASSMGPAADNSPLHFGNGTRLTVT.

As concerns this clonotype: A much larger clone differs by one base, so this may be a read error. No DNA is shown, since the ends of the CDR3 on it are uncertain; the CDR3 is the one TCRdb lists. The chain joins TRBV7-9 to TRBJ2-3. Germline CDR1 SEHNR, CDR2 FQNEAQ (reference sequence). The CDR3 has 13 amino acids, counting both end residues. The CDR3 is CASSPFAVGTLYF.

The chain carries TRBV29-1 and TRBJ2-4, with TRBD1 matching over 9 bases. With 4 bases clipped from V and 0 bases from J, the junction kept 4 bases outside the gene matches. The CDR3 sequence is 15 residues long. In germline, CDR1 is SQVTM, CDR2 ANQGSEA. CDR3 region: CSVVADRGAKNIQYF. Here the CDR3 DNA reads TGCAGCGTTGTGGCGGACAGGGGAGCCAAAAACATTCAGTACTTC.

This chain uses TRBV6-1 with TRBJ1-1; TRBD1 agrees at 7 bases. Germline-derived CDR1 and CDR2 are MNHNS and SASEGT. There are 15 residues in the CDR3. The J segment lost 0 bases and the V segment lost 6 bases, leaving 7 bases of the junction unmatched. The CDR3 DNA follows: TGTGCCAGCAGGTATGGACAGGTGATGAACACTGAAGCTTTCTTT. Translated: CASRYGQVMNTEAFF.

In this sample, this clonotype turned up many times. The chain combines TRBV7-2 with TRBJ2-7, with 13 bases fitting TRBD2. In germline, CDR1 is SGHTA, CDR2 FQGNSA. J gave up 5 bases and V 3 bases, and 4 bases lay outside the gene matches. The CDR3 length is 15 residues. CDR3 sequence (DNA): TGTGCCAGCAGCTTCCGGACTAGCGGGAGCCACGAGCAGTACTTC. Translating gives CASSFRTSGSHEQYF.

In its sample, this clonotype was seen a few times. The chain's CDR3 is CASSLFGDVSPLHF. The CDR3 DNA follows: TGTGCCAGCAGTTTATTTGGGGATGTATCACCCCTCCACTTT. This chain connects TRBV28 to TRBJ1-6; D gene uncertain. CDR3 size: 14 residues. Between the trimmed V and J ends, which lost 1 base and 10 bases, there was a span of 11 bases. Per the germline V gene, CDR1 is MDHEN and CDR2 is SYDVKM.

This clonotype was counted at least ten times. V is TRBV7-8 and J is TRBJ2-5; D is perhaps TRBD1 (5 bases). The CDR3 covers 18 residues. V lost 1 base, J lost 4 bases, and 22 bases lay in between. CDR1 SGHVS and CDR2 FQNEAQ come from the germline V gene. The CDR3: CASSLGFRVNMIAETQYF. The CDR3 nucleotides read TGTGCCAGCAGCTTAGGATTCAGGGTTAACATGATCGCAGAGACCCAGTACTTC.

There are many counts of this clonotype. The chain couples TRBV12-3 or TRBV12-4 to TRBJ1-6; D possibly corresponds to TRBD1 (5 bases). The ends were cut back, 3 bases at V and 7 bases at J, with 10 bases in the middle. This CDR3 comprises 14 residues. CDR3 DNA: TGTGCCAGCAGTTTGGGGGGGAGAAATTCACCCCTCCACTTT. Encoded protein: CASSLGGRNSPLHF.

Concerning this clonotype: A much larger clone lies a single base off, so this may be a read error. This chain connects TRBV7-6 to TRBJ1-5; the D gene is possibly TRBD1 (6 bases). Looked up from germline, CDR1 is SGHVS and CDR2 is FNYEAQ. CDR3 length: 15 amino acids. In DNA, the CDR3 is TGTGCCAGCAGCCGGGGGCCCTATAGCAATCGGCCCCAGCATTTT. Protein sequence: CASSRGPYSNRPQHF.